This is a list of T cell receptor beta chains from one sample in a study of blood T cell repertoires in COVID-19. Assay used: immunoSEQ multiplex PCR; TCRdb lists only in-frame clones, some missing. This sample yields 50,000 to 70,000 clones, of which 70% to 85% are seen a single time; approximately 17% belongs to the top ten. Sequencing was performed on peripheral blood. All receptors come from a man between 65 and 80 years old with active COVID-19. Both conserved end residues are part of each CDR3. D genes are given only for firm matches. Clone size is given for some rows only: seen once, a few or many times, or a class if the clone is expanded.

j_gene: TRBJ2-5; abundance: -; v_gene: TRBV18; d_gene: -; CDR3nt: TGTGCCAGCTCCTTCGCCTCGACCGCGGGGGAGACCCAGTACTTC; CDR3aa: CASSFASTAGETQYF
j_gene: TRBJ2-1; abundance: -; v_gene: TRBV7-2; d_gene: -; CDR3nt: TGTGCCAGCAGCCAAAGGGAATCCCTGGACAAATACAATGAGCAGTTCTTC; CDR3aa: CASSQRESLDKYNEQFF
j_gene: TRBJ2-1; abundance: -; v_gene: TRBV4-1; d_gene: TRBD2; CDR3nt: TGCGCCAGCAGCCAAGCCGATCTAGCGGGAGGGTACAATGAGCAGTTCTTC; CDR3aa: CASSQADLAGGYNEQFF
j_gene: TRBJ2-2; abundance: -; v_gene: TRBV2; d_gene: -; CDR3nt: TGTGCCAGCAGTCCACCGGAGGTGAACACCGGGGAGCTGTTTTTT; CDR3aa: CASSPPEVNTGELFF
j_gene: TRBJ1-5; abundance: once; v_gene: TRBV10-3; d_gene: -; CDR3nt: TGTGCCATCAGTGCGGGCGGGAATAGCAATCAGCCCCAGCATTTT; CDR3aa: CAISAGGNSNQPQHF
j_gene: TRBJ1-2; abundance: -; v_gene: TRBV12-5; d_gene: -; CDR3nt: TGTGCTAGTGGTTCCTGGCAGACTCACACCTTC; CDR3aa: CASGSWQTHTF
j_gene: TRBJ1-5; abundance: -; v_gene: TRBV7-9; d_gene: -; CDR3nt: TGTGCCAGCAGCCGACCCCGGGACACCGATCAGCCCCAGCATTTT; CDR3aa: CASSRPRDTDQPQHF
j_gene: TRBJ1-2; abundance: -; v_gene: TRBV11-2; d_gene: -; CDR3nt: TGTGCCAGCAGCTCAGACTATGGCTACACCTTC; CDR3aa: CASSSDYGYTF
j_gene: TRBJ2-7; abundance: once; v_gene: TRBV20-1; d_gene: TRBD2; CDR3nt: TGCAGTGCTAGTATGGTGGGATCAGCGGGAGGCCTCCACGAGCAGTACTTC; CDR3aa: CSASMVGSAGGLHEQYF
j_gene: TRBJ2-3; abundance: -; v_gene: TRBV7-2; d_gene: -; CDR3nt: TGTGCCAGCAGCTTCTACGGGTACACAGATACGCAGTATTTT; CDR3aa: CASSFYGYTDTQYF
j_gene: TRBJ1-1; abundance: -; v_gene: TRBV7-2; d_gene: -; CDR3nt: TGTGCCAGCAGCTTAGCCTACCGGGGGAACACTGAAGCTTTCTTT; CDR3aa: CASSLAYRGNTEAFF
j_gene: TRBJ2-1; abundance: -; v_gene: TRBV10-1; d_gene: -; CDR3nt: TGCGCCAGCAGTGGGGGGGACCGACCAGACAATGAGCAGTTCTTC; CDR3aa: CASSGGDRPDNEQFF
j_gene: TRBJ2-1; abundance: -; v_gene: TRBV27; d_gene: TRBD2; CDR3nt: TGTGCCAGCAGTTTAATCGGTAGCGGGGGAAACAATGAGCAGTTCTTC; CDR3aa: CASSLIGSGGNNEQFF
j_gene: TRBJ2-5; abundance: once; v_gene: TRBV7-2; d_gene: TRBD2; CDR3nt: TGTGCCAGCAGCCCTCATAGCGGGAGGGGGCAAGAGACCCAGTACTTC; CDR3aa: CASSPHSGRGQETQYF
j_gene: TRBJ2-5; abundance: -; v_gene: TRBV6-2/TRBV6-3; d_gene: -; CDR3nt: TGTGCCAGCAGTGATTCCCGGACAAGACAAGAGACCCAGTACTTC; CDR3aa: CASSDSRTRQETQYF
j_gene: TRBJ2-5; abundance: -; v_gene: TRBV4-2; d_gene: TRBD2; CDR3nt: TGTGCCAGCAGCCAAGACGGGACTAGCGGTACAGAGACCCAGTACTTC; CDR3aa: CASSQDGTSGTETQYF
j_gene: TRBJ2-5; abundance: -; v_gene: TRBV28; d_gene: -; CDR3nt: TGTGCCAGCACCCCGAGGCAGATACAAGAGACCCAGTACTTC; CDR3aa: CASTPRQIQETQYF
j_gene: TRBJ2-2; abundance: -; v_gene: TRBV3-1/TRBV3-2; d_gene: TRBD2; CDR3nt: TGTGCCAGCAGCCCGAGCGGGAGGTTAGATACCGGGGAGCTGTTTTTT; CDR3aa: CASSPSGRLDTGELFF
j_gene: TRBJ1-4; abundance: -; v_gene: TRBV5-6; d_gene: -; CDR3nt: TGTGCCAGCAGCCTGGGAGCCAGGCCGTTTGGTCGTGAAAAACTGTTTTTT; CDR3aa: CASSLGARPFGREKLFF
j_gene: TRBJ2-5; abundance: -; v_gene: TRBV12-5; d_gene: TRBD2; CDR3nt: TGTGCTAGTGGTCACCTCTCGACTAGCGCGGAGACCCAGTACTTC; CDR3aa: CASGHLSTSAETQYF
j_gene: TRBJ2-7; abundance: -; v_gene: TRBV7-2; d_gene: -; CDR3nt: TGTGCCAGCAGCCGGGTGGGGGGCTACGAGCAGTACTTC; CDR3aa: CASSRVGGYEQYF
j_gene: TRBJ2-3; abundance: -; v_gene: TRBV6-6; d_gene: TRBD2; CDR3nt: TGTGCCAGCAGTCCGTCGACTAGCGGGAACCCCGATACGCAGTATTTT; CDR3aa: CASSPSTSGNPDTQYF
j_gene: TRBJ2-2; abundance: -; v_gene: TRBV20-1; d_gene: -; CDR3nt: TGCAGTGCTAGTTGGAGAACCGGGGAGCTGTTTTTT; CDR3aa: CSASWRTGELFF
j_gene: TRBJ1-1; abundance: -; v_gene: TRBV6-5; d_gene: -; CDR3nt: TGTGCCAGCAGCCAGCCCGGGGGGGACACTGAAGCTTTCTTT; CDR3aa: CASSQPGGDTEAFF
j_gene: TRBJ1-3; abundance: few; v_gene: TRBV4-2; d_gene: TRBD1; CDR3nt: TGTGCCAGCAGCCAAGATCGGGACAGCTCTGGAAACACCATATATTTT; CDR3aa: CASSQDRDSSGNTIYF
j_gene: TRBJ2-1; abundance: -; v_gene: TRBV7-9; d_gene: -; CDR3nt: TGTGCCAGCAGCCCTTACAGGGATGAAAGCTCCTACAATGAGCAGTTCTTC; CDR3aa: CASSPYRDESSYNEQFF
j_gene: TRBJ2-5; abundance: -; v_gene: TRBV7-2; d_gene: -; CDR3nt: TGTGCCAGCAGCTCCGAGTTGACAGGGAGGTCAGAGACCCAGTACTTC; CDR3aa: CASSSELTGRSETQYF
j_gene: TRBJ1-1; abundance: -; v_gene: TRBV6-5; d_gene: -; CDR3nt: TGTGCCAGCAACGAAGACAGGGAAGCTTTCTTT; CDR3aa: CASNEDREAFF
j_gene: TRBJ1-1; abundance: once; v_gene: TRBV7-2; d_gene: -; CDR3nt: TGTGCCAGCAGCTCGTCAGGGAGGACTGTGAACACTGAAGCTTTCTTT; CDR3aa: CASSSSGRTVNTEAFF